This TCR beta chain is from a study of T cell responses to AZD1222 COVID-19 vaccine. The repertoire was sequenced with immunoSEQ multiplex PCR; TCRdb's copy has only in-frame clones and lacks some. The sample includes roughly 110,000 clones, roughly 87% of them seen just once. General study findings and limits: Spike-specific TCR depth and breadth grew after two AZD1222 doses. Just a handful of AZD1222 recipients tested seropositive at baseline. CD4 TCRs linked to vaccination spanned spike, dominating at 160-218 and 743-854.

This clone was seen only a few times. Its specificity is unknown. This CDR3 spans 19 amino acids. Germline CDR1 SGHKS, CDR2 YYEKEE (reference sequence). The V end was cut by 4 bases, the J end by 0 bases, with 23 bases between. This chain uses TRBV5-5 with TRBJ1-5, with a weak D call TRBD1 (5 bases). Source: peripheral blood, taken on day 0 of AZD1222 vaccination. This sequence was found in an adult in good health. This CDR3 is CASSLGLLLGPYSNQPQHF. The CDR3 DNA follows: TGTGCCAGCAGCCTGGGACTCCTCCTCGGGCCGTATAGCAATCAGCCCCAGCATTTT. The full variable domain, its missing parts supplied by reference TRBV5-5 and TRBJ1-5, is DAGVTQSPTHLIKTRGQQVTLRCSPISGHKSVSWYQQVLGQGPQFIFQYYEKEERGRGNFPDRFSARQFPNYSSELNVNALLLGDSALYLCASSLGLLLGPYSNQPQHFGDGTRLSIL.